The T cell receptor (beta chain) under discussion was sequenced for a study of response to subunit inactivated influenza vaccine. Study results and caveats: T cells newly recruited by each seasonal influenza vaccination are few, the authors suggested.

There are a few counts of this clonotype. The antigen is undetermined. TCRdb reprocessed the RT-PCR reads via MiXCR and lists one record per CDR3 protein. The repertoire holds about 500,000 distinct CDR3 sequences, with approximately 16% as singletons. V dropped 3 bases and J dropped 0 bases, with 12 bases sitting between them. Germline V gene sequence: CDR1 DFQATT, CDR2 SNEGSKA (reference sequence). The CDR3 is 14 amino acids. The V and J genes are TRBV20-1 and TRBJ2-7, with D perhaps being TRBD1 or TRBD2 (5 bases each). This clonotype was sampled from a man between 50 and 75 years old who received an inactivated influenza vaccine. The sample here was CD4+ T cells sorted from PBMCs, taken around 25 months after vaccination. CDR3 nucleotide sequence: TGCAGTGCTAGGCCGGGACGCAGCTCCTACGAGCAGTACTTC. Translation: CSARPGRSSYEQYF.